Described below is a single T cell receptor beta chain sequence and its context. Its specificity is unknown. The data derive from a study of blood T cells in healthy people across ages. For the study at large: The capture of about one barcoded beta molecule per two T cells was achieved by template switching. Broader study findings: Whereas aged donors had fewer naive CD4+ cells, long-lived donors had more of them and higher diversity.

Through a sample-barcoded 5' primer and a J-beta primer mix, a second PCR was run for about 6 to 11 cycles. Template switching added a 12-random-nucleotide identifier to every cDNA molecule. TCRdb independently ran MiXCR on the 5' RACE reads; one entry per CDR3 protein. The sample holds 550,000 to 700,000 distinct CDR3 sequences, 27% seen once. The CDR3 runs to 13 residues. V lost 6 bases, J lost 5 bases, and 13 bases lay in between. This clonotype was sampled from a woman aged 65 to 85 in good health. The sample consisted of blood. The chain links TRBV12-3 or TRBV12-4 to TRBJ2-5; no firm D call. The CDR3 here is CASSPQSAETQYF. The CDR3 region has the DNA TGTGCCAGCAGCCCACAATCGGCGGAGACCCAGTACTTC.